These 19 T cell receptor beta chains share one sample of origin, sequenced in a study of blood T cell repertoires in COVID-19. TCRdb's table, derived via immunoSEQ multiplex PCR, lists solely in-frame clones and lacks some. The data show a few hundred thousand clones, about nine tenths seen once. Sequencing input: peripheral blood. The source of these receptors is a woman between 40 and 55 years old who had recovered from COVID-19.

This chain connects TRBV28 to TRBJ2-1; D may be TRBD2 (6 bases). Per the germline V gene, CDR1 is MDHEN and CDR2 is SYDVKM. V lost 6 bases, J lost 0 bases, and 15 bases lay in between. The CDR3 runs 16 residues. CDR3 protein: CASSPSGWGSYNEQFF. The CDR3 nucleotides are TGTGCCAGCAGCCCCAGCGGGTGGGGCTCCTACAATGAGCAGTTCTTC.

This rearrangement joins TRBV12-3 or TRBV12-4 to TRBJ1-6; perhaps TRBD1 as D (6 bases). V dropped 4 bases and J dropped 14 bases, with 15 bases sitting between them. The CDR3 has 13 amino acids. In DNA, the CDR3 is TGTGCCAGCAGTTCATGGGACCCAGGGGCCCTCCACTTT. As protein: CASSSWDPGALHF.

A remark on this clone: Different DNA sequences within this sample yield the same CDR3. The rearrangement uses TRBV28 and TRBJ1-6; D is ambiguous. Between the trimmed V and J ends, which lost 5 bases and 6 bases, there was a span of 5 bases. Germline CDR1 reads MDHEN; CDR2 reads SYDVKM. This CDR3 is built from 12 residues. Written as DNA, the CDR3 is TGTGCCAGCAGTCCCGGTAATTCACCCCTCCACTTT. It codes for CASSPGNSPLHF.

The V and J genes are TRBV4-1 and TRBJ2-5; the D gene is possibly TRBD2 (6 bases). Germline V lookup: CDR1 MGHRA, CDR2 YSYEKL. The V gene lost 4 bases and the J gene lost 0 bases, with 15 bases spanning the gap. This CDR3 comprises 16 residues. The CDR3 is CASSRTTTNNQETQYF. The CDR3 bases are TGCGCCAGCAGCCGGACTACGACCAACAACCAAGAGACCCAGTACTTC.

V is TRBV29-1 and J is TRBJ2-7; possible D gene TRBD1, 6 bases. Germline V lookup: CDR1 SQVTM, CDR2 ANQGSEA. The CDR3 contains 13 residues. Trimming removed 3 bases at V and 3 bases at J, with 12 bases between. CDR3: CSVEYQGIYEQYF. CDR3 bases: TGCAGCGTTGAGTACCAGGGGATCTACGAGCAGTACTTC.

The V gene is TRBV7-9, the J gene TRBJ2-1, with 8 bases aligning to TRBD2. Per germline, CDR1 SEHNR and CDR2 FQNEAQ (reference sequence). V was clipped by 2 bases and J by 8 bases; unmatched bases: 11. The CDR3 is 16 amino acids. The chain's CDR3 is CASSLRPGGSVDEQFF. In DNA form, the CDR3 reads TGTGCCAGCAGCTTAAGACCGGGAGGGTCGGTAGATGAGCAGTTCTTC. The whole variable domain, filled in from reference TRBV7-9 and TRBJ2-1, reads DTGVSQNPRHKITKRGQNVTFRCDPISEHNRLYWYRQTLGQGPEFLTYFQNEAQLEKSRLLSDRFSAERPKGSFSTLEIQRTEQGDSAMYLCASSLRPGGSVDEQFFGPGTRLTVL.

The CDR3 region has the DNA TGTGCCAGCAGATCGCCGGGACAGGCGAACACTGAAGCTTTCTTT. This encodes CASRSPGQANTEAFF. The V gene is TRBV6-5, the J gene TRBJ1-1, with 8 positions matching TRBD1. V gave up 6 bases and J gave up 1 base; unmatched junction bases: 7. The CDR3 consists of 15 residues. Per the germline V gene, CDR1 is MNHEY and CDR2 is SVGAGI.

The chain uses TRBV5-1 and TRBJ2-1, with a tentative D call TRBD1 (5 bases). V was pared by 5 bases and J by 3 bases, with 9 bases between. CDR3 length: 13 residues. CDR1 and CDR2 from the germline V gene are SGHRS and YFSETQ. CDR3: CASRGVIYNEQFF. CDR3 sequence (DNA): TGCGCCAGCAGAGGGGTCATCTACAATGAGCAGTTCTTC. The complete variable domain, with remaining parts taken from reference TRBV5-1 and TRBJ2-1, reads KAGVTQTPRYLIKTRGQQVTLSCSPISGHRSVSWYQQTPGQGLQFLFEYFSETQRNKGNFPGRFSGRQFSNSRSEMNVSTLELGDSALYLCASRGVIYNEQFFGPGTRLTVL.

V gene TRBV9 combines with J gene TRBJ2-1; a weak D match, TRBD2 (6 bases). Between the trimmed V and J ends, which lost 5 bases and 2 bases, there was a span of 14 bases. This CDR3 region has 15 residues. CDR1 is SGDLS and CDR2 is YYNGEE in the germline V gene. In nucleotides, the CDR3 is TGTGCCAGCAGTTCCCGGGACTCCACCTACAATGAGCAGTTCTTC. Encoded protein: CASSSRDSTYNEQFF.

J is TRBJ2-1 and V is TRBV27; D remains ambiguous. V was trimmed by 3 bases and J by 1 base, leaving 7 bases between them. The CDR3 runs 14 residues. CDR1 and CDR2 (germline): MNHEY, SMNVEV (reference sequence). CDR3 region: CASSFGLSYNEQFF. The CDR3 DNA reads as TGTGCCAGCAGTTTCGGGTTGTCCTACAATGAGCAGTTCTTC.

This clone occurred a few times. This chain links TRBV19 with TRBJ2-5, with D tentatively TRBD1 (5 bases). V was clipped by 6 bases and J by 5 bases, with 16 bases between them. Germline V gene lookup returns CDR1 LNHDA and CDR2 SQIVND (reference sequence). The CDR3 runs to 14 residues. The CDR3 DNA follows: TGTGCCAGTAGCCCCCGGACAATCTCGGAGACCCAGTACTTC. Its translation: CASSPRTISETQYF.

The chain has TRBV2 and TRBJ2-5, with a tentative D call TRBD1 (5 bases). Trimming took 3 bases from V and 2 from J, leaving 7 bases between them. CDR3 length: 13 amino acids. Germline V gene lookup returns CDR1 SNHLY and CDR2 FYNNEI. The CDR3 nucleotides are TGTGCCAGCAGTGAGCAGGGACAAGAGACCCAGTACTTC. It codes for CASSEQGQETQYF.

As concerns this clone: The same CDR3 is also encoded by other DNA sequences in this sample. This chain links TRBV18 with TRBJ2-3, with 9 positions matching TRBD2. The V segment lost 3 bases and the J segment 2 bases; nucleotides outside the gene matches: 3. The CDR3 has 15 residues. Germline CDR1 and CDR2: KGHSH and LQKENI. CDR3 nucleotide sequence: TGTGCCAGCTCACCGGGACTAGCCTCCACAGATACGCAGTATTTT. This sequence encodes CASSPGLASTDTQYF.

The genes are TRBV28 and TRBJ2-2, with D possibly being TRBD2 (6 bases). Germline CDR1 reads MDHEN; CDR2 reads SYDVKM. Deletions cut 4 bases from V and 3 bases from J, with 9 bases between. The CDR3 is made up of 14 amino acids. The CDR3: CASSSRGDTGELFF. CDR3 nucleotides: TGTGCCAGCAGTTCGCGGGGCGACACCGGGGAGCTGTTTTTT.

The chain combines TRBV5-1 with TRBJ1-3; possible D gene TRBD1, 5 bases. V lost 1 base to trimming and J lost 1 base, with 12 bases between them. From germline, CDR1 is SGHRS and CDR2 YFSETQ. This CDR3 is built from 16 residues. The CDR3: CASSLWTPSSGNTIYF. The CDR3 DNA is TGCGCCAGCAGCTTGTGGACACCCAGTTCTGGAAACACCATATATTTT.

This clone was seen a single time. This chain uses TRBV12-3 or TRBV12-4 with TRBJ2-1, with D perhaps matching TRBD2 (5 bases). The CDR3 is 13 residues long. V was shortened by 7 bases and J by 2 bases, with 9 bases between the two germline ends. The CDR3 sequence is CASTRVTYNEQFF. Here the CDR3 DNA reads TGTGCCAGCACGAGGGTAACCTACAATGAGCAGTTCTTC.

The chain joins TRBV28 to TRBJ1-1, with TRBD1 as a possible D gene (6 bases). Germline CDR1 reads MDHEN; CDR2 reads SYDVKM. Deletions cut 6 bases from V and 4 bases from J, with 12 bases between. CDR3 length: 13 residues. CDR3 nucleotide sequence: TGTGCCAGCAGGTTGACAGGCACCACTGAAGCTTTCTTT. It encodes CASRLTGTTEAFF.

The chain couples TRBV19 to TRBJ2-1; TRBD1 aligns across 12 bases. Germline trimming cut 1 base from V and 8 bases from J; bases unmatched to any gene: 6. The germline CDR1 and CDR2 sequences are LNHDA and SQIVND (reference sequence). CDR3 length equals 16 residues. Here the CDR3 DNA reads TGTGCCAGTAGTATAGTAGGGACAGGGGGCGAGGATGAGCAGTTCTTC. It yields the protein CASSIVGTGGEDEQFF.

The genes are TRBV10-3 and TRBJ2-1; D remains unclear. Trimming shortened V by 7 bases and J by 8 bases, and 21 bases separated the two germline ends. This CDR3 region has 15 residues. Germline CDR1 is ENHRY and CDR2 is SYGVKD. CDR3 DNA: TGTGCCATCACCCGTCTGCCCGGAGTCAACGATGAGCAGTTCTTC. It specifies CAITRLPGVNDEQFF.